The 32 T cell receptor beta chains below come from one sample, sequenced in a study of spatial heterogeneity in lung cancer. TCRdb reanalysed the 5' RACE reads using MiXCR and keeps one entry per CDR3 protein. The repertoire has more than 65,000 distinct CDR3 sequences, 7% to 9% of them found once; the top ten carry roughly 7.1%. Time point indicated: sample taken at primary tumor resection. Sequenced material: PBMCs, taken at surgery. These receptors were taken from a male donor with early-stage non-small cell lung cancer.

This clonotype was seen repeatedly, ten times or more. The V call is TRBV23-1, the J call TRBJ2-7; 9 bases agree with TRBD1. TRBV23-1 is annotated as an ORF whose role is uncertain. This CDR3 comprises 16 residues. V lost 1 base and J lost 6; bases outside the gene matches: 10. The CDR3 loop is CASSQWRGQGLCEQYF. CDR3 sequence (DNA): TGCGCCAGCAGTCAATGGCGGGGACAGGGTCTGTGCGAGCAGTACTTC.

J is TRBJ1-2 and V is TRBV20-1, with 10 bases fitting TRBD1. The CDR3 totals 14 residues. CDR1 and CDR2 from the germline V gene are DFQATT and SNEGSKA (reference sequence). V trimming: 6 bases; J trimming: 5 bases; junction bases outside the gene matches: 9. CDR3 DNA sequence: TGCAGTGCCATCCGGGACAGGGGCATTTATGGCTACACCTTC. It specifies CSAIRDRGIYGYTF.

This clonotype was seen repeatedly, ten times or more. The rearrangement uses TRBV29-1 and TRBJ1-1; 10 nucleotides agree with TRBD1. Trimming at V came to 6 bases and at J to 0 bases, leaving 7 bases not matched to a gene. Germline V gives CDR1 SQVTM, CDR2 ANQGSEA. This CDR3 contains 15 residues. The CDR3 coding sequence is TGCAGCGTAGGACAGGGGGGCCCCATGAACACTGAAGCTTTCTTT. Amino acid sequence: CSVGQGGPMNTEAFF.

The chain is built from TRBV12-3 or TRBV12-4 and TRBJ2-2, with 11 bases matching TRBD2. The CDR3 is made up of 15 amino acids. V shed 5 bases, J shed 6 bases, and the junction held 5 bases outside the gene matches. Here the CDR3 reads CASSPLAGGSGELFF. The DNA for the CDR3 is TGTGCCAGCAGTCCTCTAGCGGGAGGTTCCGGGGAGCTGTTTTTT.

This clonotype was seen ten or more times. This rearrangement joins TRBV11-3 to TRBJ2-5; 11 nucleotides agree with TRBD1. Germline CDR1 is SGHNT and CDR2 is YENEEA. The ends lost 1 base at V and 5 bases at J; junction bases unmatched: 6. The length of the CDR3 is 16 residues. The CDR3 coding sequence is TGTGCCAGCAGCTTAGGCACCGGGACAGGGGGGGAGACCCAGTACTTC. Its translation: CASSLGTGTGGETQYF. Full variable domain (outside the CDR3, taken from reference TRBV11-3 and TRBJ2-5): EAGVVQSPRYKIIEKKQPVAFWCNPISGHNTLYWYLQNLGQGPELLIRYENEEAVDDSQLPKDRFSAERLKGVDSTLKIQPAELGDSAVYLCASSLGTGTGGETQYFGPGTRLLVL.

This clonotype was seen a handful of times. The CDR3 DNA sequence: TGCGCCAGCAGCCAAGTACTTCGGCCGTCAGATACGCAGTATTTT. It codes for CASSQVLRPSDTQYF. The chain carries TRBV4-1 and TRBJ2-3; D gene unclear. Germline values: CDR1 MGHRA, CDR2 YSYEKL. V dropped 1 base and J dropped 4 bases, with 12 bases sitting between them. The CDR3 is 15 amino acids.

This clonotype was seen ten or more times. The V gene is TRBV20-1, the J gene TRBJ2-7; 14 bases match TRBD2. V was clipped by 4 bases and J by 5 bases; unmatched bases: 10. The CDR3 length is 16 residues. The germline V gene encodes CDR1 DFQATT and CDR2 SNEGSKA (reference sequence). The chain's CDR3 is CSATSGTSGSINEQYF. The CDR3 coding sequence is TGCAGTGCTACCTCCGGGACTAGCGGGAGCATCAACGAGCAGTACTTC.

This clonotype was detected ten times or more. The V call is TRBV6-2 or TRBV6-3, the J call TRBJ1-1; TRBD1 is a possible D gene (6 bases). V was pared by 5 bases and J by 5 bases, with 6 bases between. Germline CDR1 MNHEY, CDR2 SVGEGT. This CDR3 is built from 11 residues. CDR3 DNA: TGTGCCAGCAGTCAGGGGACTGAAGCTTTCTTT. This sequence encodes CASSQGTEAFF.

This clonotype was detected ten times or more. V gene TRBV10-3 combines with J gene TRBJ1-5, with D maybe TRBD1 (6 bases). V was pared by 7 bases and J by 11 bases, with 18 bases between. This CDR3 region has 13 residues. Germline values: CDR1 ENHRY, CDR2 SYGVKD. The CDR3 protein is CAITPGGGESQHF. CDR3 DNA sequence: TGTGCCATCACCCCCGGGGGGGGCGAGTCCCAGCATTTT.

This chain connects TRBV19 to TRBJ2-7; possibly TRBD1 or TRBD2 for D (6 bases each). The V gene's germline CDR1 is LNHDA and CDR2 SQIVND (reference sequence). The CDR3 sequence is 15 residues long. Trimming took 5 bases from V and 2 from J, leaving 16 bases between them. The CDR3 DNA sequence: TGTGCCAGTAGTCCACGAGGAGGGGGACCCTACGAGCAGTACTTC. Translated, it gives CASSPRGGGPYEQYF. The whole variable domain, remainder taken from reference TRBV19 and TRBJ2-7, is DGGITQSPKYLFRKEGQNVTLSCEQNLNHDAMYWYRQDPGQGLRLIYYSQIVNDFQKGDIAEGYSVSREKKESFPLTVTSAQKNPTAFYLCASSPRGGGPYEQYFGPGTRLTVT.

This clonotype was observed at least ten times. The CDR3 region has the DNA TGTGCCAGCAGTTTCTCGGGGTTAATGAATACGCAGTATTTT. It yields the protein CASSFSGLMNTQYF. The chain has TRBV27 and TRBJ2-3; the D gene is possibly TRBD2 (5 bases). The V gene's germline CDR1 is MNHEY and CDR2 SMNVEV (reference sequence). The CDR3 runs to 14 residues. The V end was cut by 3 bases, the J end by 7 bases, with 14 bases between.

V gene TRBV10-3 combines with J gene TRBJ1-2, with TRBD1 matching over 10 bases. Trimming cost V 7 bases and J 6 bases; bases outside gene matches: 8. The CDR3 is 14 residues long. Germline V gene lookup returns CDR1 ENHRY and CDR2 SYGVKD. The CDR3 region has the DNA TGTGCCATCAAGCGACAGGGGGCTGAAAATGGCTACACCTTC. It encodes CAIKRQGAENGYTF.

This clonotype was seen many times. This chain connects TRBV7-2 to TRBJ2-2; D is perhaps TRBD1 (5 bases). Germline loops: CDR1 SGHTA, CDR2 FQGNSA. The V gene lost 3 bases and the J gene lost 4 bases, with 12 bases spanning the gap. The CDR3 contains 15 residues. CDR3 sequence reads: CASSFNQGGTGELFF. The CDR3 DNA reads as TGTGCCAGCAGCTTCAACCAGGGCGGCACCGGGGAGCTGTTTTTT.

This clonotype has only a few counts. A much larger clone differs from this one at a single base, so this may be a read error. The chain recombines TRBV5-1 with TRBJ1-5; D is unclear. The CDR3 is 13 residues long. Germline values: CDR1 SGHRS, CDR2 YFSETQ. The CDR3 region is CASSQGPNQPRHF. The CDR3, as DNA: TGCGCCAGCAGTCAAGGGCCCAATCAGCCCCGGCATTTT.

This clonotype was found a few times. The V gene is TRBV9, the J gene TRBJ1-2, with 8 bases that match TRBD1. CDR3 length: 14 amino acids. CDR1 is SGDLS and CDR2 is YYNGEE in the germline V gene. Trimming took 3 bases from V and 5 from J; bases not matched to a gene: 6. This chain's CDR3 is CASSAGTGPYGYTF. The DNA for the CDR3 is TGTGCCAGCAGCGCCGGGACAGGACCTTATGGCTACACCTTC.

This clonotype has more than one count but fewer than ten. This chain connects TRBV7-9 to TRBJ1-2; TRBD1 aligns across 7 bases. Germline V gene data show CDR1 as SEHNR and CDR2 as FQNEAQ (reference sequence). V lost 4 bases, J lost 0 bases, and 5 bases stayed unmatched. This CDR3 is built from 15 residues. For the CDR3, the DNA is TGTGCCAGCAGCTCCTACCAGGGGGCTAACTATGGCTACACCTTC. Amino acid sequence: CASSSYQGANYGYTF.

The V gene is TRBV6-2 or TRBV6-3, the J gene TRBJ1-5; D is ambiguous. The V gene lost 2 bases and the J gene lost 3 bases, with 5 bases spanning the gap. Germline CDR1 reads MNHEY; CDR2 reads SVGEGT. CDR3 size: 13 residues. The CDR3 sequence: CASSYKANQPQHF. CDR3 coding DNA: TGTGCCAGCAGTTACAAAGCCAATCAGCCCCAGCATTTT.

This clonotype was observed a handful of times. The chain joins TRBV6-5 to TRBJ2-1; D may be TRBD2 (5 bases). In germline, CDR1 is MNHEY, CDR2 SVGAGI. V shed 7 bases and J shed 0 bases, with 13 bases lying between them. The CDR3 length is 15 residues. Here the CDR3 DNA reads TGTGCCAGCAAGTACAGCGGAGCCTCCTACAATGAGCAGTTCTTC. Translating gives CASKYSGASYNEQFF.

There are many counts of this clonotype. The V gene is TRBV2, the J gene TRBJ1-2; the D is unclear. The V gene lost 8 bases and the J gene lost 2 bases, with 9 bases spanning the gap. The CDR3 consists of 12 residues. The germline gives CDR1 SNHLY, CDR2 FYNNEI. The CDR3 loop is CASDVANYGYTF. CDR3 DNA: TGTGCCAGCGACGTAGCGAACTATGGCTACACCTTC.

In its sample, this clonotype was seen many times. For the CDR3, the DNA is TGCAGCGCTTACAGGGGGAGGAAGATGAACACTGAAGCTTTCTTT. Protein sequence: CSAYRGRKMNTEAFF. J is TRBJ1-1 and V is TRBV29-1, with 8 positions matching TRBD1. CDR3 length equals 15 residues. V was clipped by 7 bases and J by 0 bases; unmatched bases: 10. Looked up from germline, CDR1 is SQVTM and CDR2 is ANQGSEA.

This clonotype was picked up many times. The chain has TRBV29-1 and TRBJ2-4; D perhaps matches TRBD2 (6 bases). The V gene lost 3 bases and the J gene lost 5 bases, with 11 bases spanning the gap. The CDR3 runs to 13 residues. Germline V gene sequence: CDR1 SQVTM, CDR2 ANQGSEA. CDR3 amino acids: CSVEWDFQNIQYF. In DNA form, the CDR3 reads TGCAGCGTTGAGTGGGACTTCCAAAACATTCAGTACTTC.

The V gene is TRBV2, the J gene TRBJ2-1; D gene ambiguous. Germline V lookup: CDR1 SNHLY, CDR2 FYNNEI. CDR3 length equals 12 residues. The V gene lost 0 bases and the J gene lost 10 bases, with 7 bases spanning the gap. The CDR3 protein is CASSEAGLEQFF. The CDR3 DNA reads as TGTGCCAGCAGTGAAGCCGGGTTAGAGCAGTTCTTC.

This sequence joins TRBV19 and TRBJ2-1; D may be TRBD1 or TRBD2 (5 bases each). Trimming cost V 5 bases and J 7 bases, with 15 bases left between them. The length of the CDR3 is 14 residues. CDR1 is LNHDA and CDR2 is SQIVND in the germline V gene (reference sequence). The CDR3 DNA reads TGTGCCAGTAGTCGGGACGCAGGTTGGAATGAGCAGTTCTTC. This gives the protein CASSRDAGWNEQFF. The whole variable domain, filled in from reference TRBV19 and TRBJ2-1, reads DGGITQSPKYLFRKEGQNVTLSCEQNLNHDAMYWYRQDPGQGLRLIYYSQIVNDFQKGDIAEGYSVSREKKESFPLTVTSAQKNPTAFYLCASSRDAGWNEQFFGPGTRLTVL.

This clonotype was picked up a small number of times. The gene calls are TRBV5-1 and TRBJ2-6; 8 nucleotides line up with TRBD1. This CDR3 has 17 residues. The germline gives CDR1 SGHRS, CDR2 YFSETQ. The trim removed 3 bases at V and 4 bases at J, leaving 9 bases unmatched. The CDR3 sequence: CASSSTGVITGANVLTF. Written as DNA, the CDR3 is TGCGCCAGCAGCTCGACAGGGGTGATTACCGGGGCCAACGTCCTGACTTTC.

In this sample, this clonotype turned up a few times. J is TRBJ1-4 and V is TRBV5-6; 10 bases align to TRBD1. Germline lookup yields CDR1 SGHDT and CDR2 YYEEEE. The CDR3 extends over 15 amino acids. The V gene end was trimmed by 4 bases and the J gene end by 6 bases; junction bases not matched to a gene: 6. In DNA, the CDR3 is TGTGCCAGCAGCAGAGACAGGGGGCGCGATGAAAAACTGTTTTTT. This encodes CASSRDRGRDEKLFF.

This clonotype was seen many times. This chain connects TRBV5-4 to TRBJ2-3, with D possibly being TRBD1 or TRBD2 (5 bases each). V was pared by 4 bases and J by 14 bases, with 26 bases between. CDR3 length equals 15 residues. Germline CDR1 SGHNT, CDR2 YYREEE (reference sequence). The CDR3 sequence: CASSHEGSGNERRYF. DNA of the CDR3: TGTGCCAGCAGCCACGAGGGGTCCGGGAATGAACGCAGGTATTTT. The whole variable domain, filled in from reference TRBV5-4 and TRBJ2-3, reads ETGVTQSPTHLIKTRGQQVTLRCSSQSGHNTVSWYQQALGQGPQFIFQYYREEENGRGNFPPRFSGLQFPNYSSELNVNALELDDSALYLCASSHEGSGNERRYFGPGTRLTVL.

This clonotype was detected many times. This rearrangement joins TRBV4-1 to TRBJ2-7, with TRBD2 matching 11 bases. The CDR3 loop spans 17 amino acids. Trimming at V came to 2 bases and at J to 4 bases, leaving 10 bases not matched to a gene. Germline-derived CDR1 and CDR2 are MGHRA and YSYEKL. CDR3: CASSQLSMGLAAYEQYF. CDR3 nucleotides: TGCGCCAGCAGCCAACTATCAATGGGACTAGCGGCGTACGAGCAGTACTTC.

This clonotype was counted at least ten times. The CDR3 loop reads CASSQSAGDYEQYF. In DNA, the CDR3 is TGTGCCAGCAGCCAATCGGCAGGGGACTACGAGCAGTACTTC. The gene calls are TRBV3-1 and TRBJ2-7; possible D gene TRBD1, 6 bases. Germline CDR1 LGHDT, CDR2 YNNKEL (reference sequence). The CDR3 has 14 amino acids. The germline V and J ends were trimmed by 2 bases and 3 bases, with 11 bases remaining between them.

This clonotype has a handful of counts. The rearrangement joins TRBV19 to TRBJ2-3, with unresolved D. The CDR3 is 14 amino acids. In germline, CDR1 is LNHDA, CDR2 SQIVND (reference sequence). Trimming removed 3 bases from V and 4 bases from J, with 11 bases in between. The CDR3 sequence is CASSIVYGPDTQYF. The CDR3 nucleotides read TGTGCCAGTAGTATCGTATACGGCCCAGATACGCAGTATTTT. Full variable domain (outside the CDR3, taken from reference TRBV19 and TRBJ2-3): DGGITQSPKYLFRKEGQNVTLSCEQNLNHDAMYWYRQDPGQGLRLIYYSQIVNDFQKGDIAEGYSVSREKKESFPLTVTSAQKNPTAFYLCASSIVYGPDTQYFGPGTRLTVL.

This clonotype was picked up many times. The chain couples TRBV28 to TRBJ2-1, with TRBD2 identical over 7 bases. In germline, CDR1 is MDHEN, CDR2 SYDVKM. CDR3 length: 15 residues. V shed 5 bases and J 0 bases; nucleotides not matched to a gene: 4. The DNA of the CDR3 is TGTGCCAGCAGTCCCGGGGGGAGCTCCTACAATGAGCAGTTCTTC. Protein product: CASSPGGSSYNEQFF.

The chain couples TRBV9 to TRBJ1-1, with 8 bases matching TRBD1. The CDR3 runs to 16 residues. CDR1 and CDR2 (germline): SGDLS, YYNGEE. V dropped 4 bases and J dropped 4; count of bases not matched to a gene: 12. The CDR3 loop is CASSRDRGGGGTEAFF. DNA of the CDR3: TGTGCCAGCAGCCGTGACAGGGGCGGAGGGGGCACTGAAGCTTTCTTT.

V and J are TRBV13 and TRBJ2-1; the D is unclear. Trimming removed 0 bases from V and 7 bases from J, with 4 bases in between. The CDR3 length is 12 residues. The V gene's germline CDR1 is PRHDT and CDR2 FYEKMQ (reference sequence). CDR3 protein: CASSLGRNEQFF. The CDR3 DNA follows: TGTGCCAGCAGCTTAGGCCGGAATGAGCAGTTCTTC.